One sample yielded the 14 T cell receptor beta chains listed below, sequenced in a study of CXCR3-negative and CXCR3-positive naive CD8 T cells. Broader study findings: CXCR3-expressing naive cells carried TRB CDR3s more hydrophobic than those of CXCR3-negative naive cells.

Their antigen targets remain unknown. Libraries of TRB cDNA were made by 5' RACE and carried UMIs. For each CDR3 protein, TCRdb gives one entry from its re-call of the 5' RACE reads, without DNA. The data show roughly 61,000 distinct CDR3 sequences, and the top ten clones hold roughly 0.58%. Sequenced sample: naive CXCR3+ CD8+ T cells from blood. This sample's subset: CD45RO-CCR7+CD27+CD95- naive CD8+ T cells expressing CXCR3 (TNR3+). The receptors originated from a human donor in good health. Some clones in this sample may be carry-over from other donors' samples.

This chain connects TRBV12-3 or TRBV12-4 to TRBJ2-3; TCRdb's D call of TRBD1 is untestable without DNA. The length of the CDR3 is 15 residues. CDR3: CASSLVGQNTDTQYF.

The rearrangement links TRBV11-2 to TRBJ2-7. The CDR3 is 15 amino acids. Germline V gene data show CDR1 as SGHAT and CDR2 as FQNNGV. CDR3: CASSLGRGSIHEQYF.

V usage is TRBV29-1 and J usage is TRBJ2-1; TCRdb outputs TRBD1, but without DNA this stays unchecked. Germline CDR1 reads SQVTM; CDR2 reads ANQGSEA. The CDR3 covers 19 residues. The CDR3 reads CSVAGRDGAGTGSYNEQFF.

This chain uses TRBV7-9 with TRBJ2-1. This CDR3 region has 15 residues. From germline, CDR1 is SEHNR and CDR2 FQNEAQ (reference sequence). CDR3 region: CASSRPGSSYNEQFF.

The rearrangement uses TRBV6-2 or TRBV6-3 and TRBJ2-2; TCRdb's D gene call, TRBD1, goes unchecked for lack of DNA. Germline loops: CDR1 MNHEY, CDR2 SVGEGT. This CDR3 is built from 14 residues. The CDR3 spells CASSYAGGGGELFF.

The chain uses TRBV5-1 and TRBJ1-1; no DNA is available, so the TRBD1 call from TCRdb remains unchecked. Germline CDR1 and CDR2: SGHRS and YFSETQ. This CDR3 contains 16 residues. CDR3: CASSSPTGVSNTEAFF.

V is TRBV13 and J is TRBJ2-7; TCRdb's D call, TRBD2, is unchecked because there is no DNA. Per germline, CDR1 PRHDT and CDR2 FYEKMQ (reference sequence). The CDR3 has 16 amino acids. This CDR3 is CASSSGSGRAPYEQYF. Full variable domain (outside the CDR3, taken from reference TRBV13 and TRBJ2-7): AAGVIQSPRHLIKEKRETATLKCYPIPRHDTVYWYQQGPGQDPQFLISFYEKMQSDKGSIPDRFSAQQFSDYHSELNMSSLELGDSALYFCASSSGSGRAPYEQYFGPGTRLTVT.

Here the CDR3 reads CASSSSTGMNTEAFF. The chain recombines TRBV7-9 with TRBJ1-1; TCRdb calls TRBD1, which cannot be checked without DNA. This CDR3 has 15 amino acids. The germline gives CDR1 SEHNR, CDR2 FQNEAQ (reference sequence).

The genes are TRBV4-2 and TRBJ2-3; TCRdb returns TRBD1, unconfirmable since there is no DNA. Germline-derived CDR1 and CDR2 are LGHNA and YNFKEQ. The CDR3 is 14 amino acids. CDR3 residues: CASSQVLGDELKYF.

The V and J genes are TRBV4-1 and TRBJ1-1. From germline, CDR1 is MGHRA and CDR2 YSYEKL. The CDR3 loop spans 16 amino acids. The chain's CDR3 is CASSQGAGVLDTEAFF.

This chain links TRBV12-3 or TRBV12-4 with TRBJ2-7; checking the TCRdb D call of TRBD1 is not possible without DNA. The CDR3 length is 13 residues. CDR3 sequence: CASRVTGYYEQYF.

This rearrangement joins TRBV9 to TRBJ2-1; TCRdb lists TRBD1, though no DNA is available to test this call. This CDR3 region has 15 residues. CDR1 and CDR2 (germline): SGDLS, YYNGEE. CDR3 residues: CASDVQGQPYNEQFF.

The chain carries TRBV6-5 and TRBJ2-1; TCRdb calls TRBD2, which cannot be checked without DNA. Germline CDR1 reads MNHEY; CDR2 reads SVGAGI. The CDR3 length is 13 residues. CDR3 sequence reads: CASSSGRVNEQFF.

CDR3 protein: CASSQDQGTTNNEQFF. This chain links TRBV4-3 with TRBJ2-1; TCRdb proposes TRBD2, but this gene call is untestable without DNA. The CDR3 has 16 residues. From germline, CDR1 is LGHNA and CDR2 YSLEER.